The clone carrying this TCR beta chain has just a few counts. Its antigen is undetermined. Then a second PCR, running roughly 7 to 11 cycles, was carried out with a sample-barcoded 5' primer and a J-beta primer mix. Each TCR beta cDNA got a 12-nucleotide random molecular identifier. One entry per CDR3 protein results from TCRdb running MiXCR on the 5' RACE reads. The table lists around 1,800,000 distinct CDR3 sequences, roughly two fifths of them singletons. This specimen comes from a study of blood T cells in healthy people across ages. Trimming removed 6 bases from V and 4 bases from J, with 15 bases in between. Germline V CDR1 and CDR2: SEHNR, FQNEAQ (reference sequence). The CDR3 is 14 residues long. Regarding the study as a whole: Measured against age, TCR beta diversity per million T cells decreased in a roughly linear manner.

This chain connects TRBV7-9 to TRBJ1-1; TRBD1 might be the D (5 bases). This receptor was identified in a human donor in good health. The specimen sequenced was blood. The CDR3 loop is CASSLRGTATEAFF. CDR3 sequence (DNA): TGTGCCAGCAGTTTAAGGGGTACGGCCACTGAAGCTTTCTTT.